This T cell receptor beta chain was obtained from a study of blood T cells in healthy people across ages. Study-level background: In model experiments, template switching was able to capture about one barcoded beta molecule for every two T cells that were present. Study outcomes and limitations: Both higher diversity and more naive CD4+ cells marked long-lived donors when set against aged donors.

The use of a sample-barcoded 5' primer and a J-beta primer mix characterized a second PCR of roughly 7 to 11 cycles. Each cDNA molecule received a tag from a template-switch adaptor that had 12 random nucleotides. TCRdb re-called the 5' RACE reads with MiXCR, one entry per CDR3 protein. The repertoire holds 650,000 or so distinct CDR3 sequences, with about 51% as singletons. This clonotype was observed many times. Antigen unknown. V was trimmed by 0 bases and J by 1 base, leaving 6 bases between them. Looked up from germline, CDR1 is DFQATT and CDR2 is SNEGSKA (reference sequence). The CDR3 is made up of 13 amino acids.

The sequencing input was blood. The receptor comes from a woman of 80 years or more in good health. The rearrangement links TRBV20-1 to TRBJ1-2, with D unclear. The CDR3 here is CSARDQVNYGYTF. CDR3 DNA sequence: TGCAGTGCTAGAGATCAGGTTAACTATGGCTACACCTTC.